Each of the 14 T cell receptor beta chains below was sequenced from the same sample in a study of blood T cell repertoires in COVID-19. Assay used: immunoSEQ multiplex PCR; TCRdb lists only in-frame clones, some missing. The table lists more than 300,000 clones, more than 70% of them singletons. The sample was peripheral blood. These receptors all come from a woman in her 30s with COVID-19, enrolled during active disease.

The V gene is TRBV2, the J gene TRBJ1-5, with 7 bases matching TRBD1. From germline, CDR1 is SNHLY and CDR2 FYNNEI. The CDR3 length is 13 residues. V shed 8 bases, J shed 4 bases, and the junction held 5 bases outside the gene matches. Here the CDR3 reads CASSQGDNQPQHF. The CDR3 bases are TGTGCCAGCTCTCAGGGGGATAATCAGCCCCAGCATTTT. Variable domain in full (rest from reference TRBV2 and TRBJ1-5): EPEVTQTPSHQVTQMGQEVILRCVPISNHLYFYWYRQILGQKVEFLVSFYNNEISEKSEIFDDQFSVERPDGSNFTLKIRSTKLEDSAMYFCASSQGDNQPQHFGDGTRLSIL.

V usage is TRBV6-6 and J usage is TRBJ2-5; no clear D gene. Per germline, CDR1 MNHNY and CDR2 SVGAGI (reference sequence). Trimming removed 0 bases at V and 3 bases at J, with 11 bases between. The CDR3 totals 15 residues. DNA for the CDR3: TGTGCCAGCAGTTACTCTTTGGCTTTTGAAGAGACCCAGTACTTC. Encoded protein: CASSYSLAFEETQYF.

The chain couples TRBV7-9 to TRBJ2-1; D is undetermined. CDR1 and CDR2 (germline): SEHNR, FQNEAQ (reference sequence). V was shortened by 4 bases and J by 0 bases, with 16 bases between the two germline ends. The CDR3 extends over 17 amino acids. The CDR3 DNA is TGTGCCAGCAGCTCGCTCTCTAGTCTCTTCTCCTACAATGAGCAGTTCTTC. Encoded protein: CASSSLSSLFSYNEQFF.

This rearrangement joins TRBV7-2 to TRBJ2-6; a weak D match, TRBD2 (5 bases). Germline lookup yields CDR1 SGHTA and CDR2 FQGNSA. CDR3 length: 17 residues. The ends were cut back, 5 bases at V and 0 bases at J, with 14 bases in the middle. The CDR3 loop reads CASSARVALSGANVLTF. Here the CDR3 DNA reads TGTGCCAGCAGCGCGCGGGTAGCCCTCTCTGGGGCCAACGTCCTGACTTTC. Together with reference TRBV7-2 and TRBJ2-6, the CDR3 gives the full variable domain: GAGVSQSPSNKVTEKGKDVELRCDPISGHTALYWYRQSLGQGLEFLIYFQGNSAPDKSGLPSDRFSAERTGGSVSTLTIQRTQQEDSAVYLCASSARVALSGANVLTFGAGSRLTVL.

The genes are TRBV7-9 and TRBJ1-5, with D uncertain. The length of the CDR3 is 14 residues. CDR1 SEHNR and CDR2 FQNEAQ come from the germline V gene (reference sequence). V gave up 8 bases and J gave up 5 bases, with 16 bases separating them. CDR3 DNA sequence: TGTGCCAGCTCCCCATCCACAGTTTATCAGCCCCAGCATTTT. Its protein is CASSPSTVYQPQHF.

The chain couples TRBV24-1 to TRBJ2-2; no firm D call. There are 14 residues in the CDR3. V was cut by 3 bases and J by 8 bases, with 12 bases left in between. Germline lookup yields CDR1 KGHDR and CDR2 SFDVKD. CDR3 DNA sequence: TGTGCCACCAGTGATGGCTCCGTTGTAGGGGAGCTGTTTTTT. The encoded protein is CATSDGSVVGELFF.

The CDR3 DNA reads as TGTGCCAGCAGTTACGTCTCGCTAGCGGGAGGGATCGAGCAGTACTTC. It is translated as CASSYVSLAGGIEQYF. The chain combines TRBV6-5 with TRBJ2-7; 12 bases are shared with TRBD2. The CDR3 has 16 residues. The J segment lost 6 bases and the V segment lost 2 bases, leaving 8 bases of the junction unmatched. Germline V lookup: CDR1 MNHEY, CDR2 SVGAGI.

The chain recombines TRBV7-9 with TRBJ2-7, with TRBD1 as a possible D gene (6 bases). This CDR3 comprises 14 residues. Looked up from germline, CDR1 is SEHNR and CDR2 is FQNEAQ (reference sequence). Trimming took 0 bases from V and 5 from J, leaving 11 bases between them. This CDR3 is CASSLAGDIHEQYF. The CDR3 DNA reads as TGTGCCAGCAGCTTAGCGGGGGACATCCACGAGCAGTACTTC. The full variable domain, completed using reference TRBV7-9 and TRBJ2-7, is DTGVSQNPRHKITKRGQNVTFRCDPISEHNRLYWYRQTLGQGPEFLTYFQNEAQLEKSRLLSDRFSAERPKGSFSTLEIQRTEQGDSAMYLCASSLAGDIHEQYFGPGTRLTVT.

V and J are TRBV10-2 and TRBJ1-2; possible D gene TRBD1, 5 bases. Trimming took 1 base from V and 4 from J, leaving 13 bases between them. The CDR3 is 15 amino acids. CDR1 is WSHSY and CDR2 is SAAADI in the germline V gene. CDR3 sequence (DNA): TGCGCCAGCAGTGAGTTGGCAGATGGGGCCTATGGCTACACCTTC. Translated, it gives CASSELADGAYGYTF.

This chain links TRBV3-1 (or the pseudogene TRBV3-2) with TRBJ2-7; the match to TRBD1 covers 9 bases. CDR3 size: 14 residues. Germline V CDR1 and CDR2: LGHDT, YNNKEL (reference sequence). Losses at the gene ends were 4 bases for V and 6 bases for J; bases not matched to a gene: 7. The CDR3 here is CASSRQQGAGEQYF. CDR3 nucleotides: TGTGCCAGCAGCCGTCAACAGGGGGCTGGCGAGCAGTACTTC.

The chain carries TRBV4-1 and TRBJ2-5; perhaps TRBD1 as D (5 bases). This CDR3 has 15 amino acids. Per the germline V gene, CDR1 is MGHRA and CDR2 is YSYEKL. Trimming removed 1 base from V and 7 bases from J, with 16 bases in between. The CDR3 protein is CASSQVQAKESTQYF. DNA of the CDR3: TGCGCCAGCAGCCAAGTACAGGCTAAAGAGTCGACCCAGTACTTC.

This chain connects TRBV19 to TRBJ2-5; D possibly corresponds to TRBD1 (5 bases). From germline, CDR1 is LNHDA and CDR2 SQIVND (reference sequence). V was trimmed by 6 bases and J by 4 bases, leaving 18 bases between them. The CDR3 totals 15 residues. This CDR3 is CASSAFRGARETQYF. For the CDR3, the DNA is TGTGCCAGTAGCGCCTTTCGTGGGGCCAGAGAGACCCAGTACTTC.

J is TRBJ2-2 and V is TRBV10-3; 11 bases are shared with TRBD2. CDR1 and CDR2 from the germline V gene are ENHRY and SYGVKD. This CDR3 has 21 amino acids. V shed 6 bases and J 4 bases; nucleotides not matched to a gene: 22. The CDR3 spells CAIRETVGSTTSGSGTGELFF. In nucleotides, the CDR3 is TGTGCCATCAGAGAGACGGTGGGGTCCACAACTAGCGGGAGCGGCACCGGGGAGCTGTTTTTT.

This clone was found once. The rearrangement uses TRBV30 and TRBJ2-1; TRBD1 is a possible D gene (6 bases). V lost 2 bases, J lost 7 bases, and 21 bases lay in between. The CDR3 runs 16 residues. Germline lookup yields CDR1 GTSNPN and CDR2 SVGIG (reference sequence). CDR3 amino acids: CAWSLTGFMGANEQFF. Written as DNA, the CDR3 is TGTGCCTGGAGTCTTACAGGGTTTATGGGGGCAAATGAGCAGTTCTTC.